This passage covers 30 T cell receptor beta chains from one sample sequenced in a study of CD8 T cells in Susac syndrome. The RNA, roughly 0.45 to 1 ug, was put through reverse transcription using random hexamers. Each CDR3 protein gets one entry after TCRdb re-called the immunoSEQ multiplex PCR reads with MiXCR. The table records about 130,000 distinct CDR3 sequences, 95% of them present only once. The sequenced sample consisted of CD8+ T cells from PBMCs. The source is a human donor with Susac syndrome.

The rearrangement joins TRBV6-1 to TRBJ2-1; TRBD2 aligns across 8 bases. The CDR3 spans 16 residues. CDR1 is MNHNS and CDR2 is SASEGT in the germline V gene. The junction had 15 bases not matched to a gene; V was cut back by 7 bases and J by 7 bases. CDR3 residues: CASTENPAGDGNEQFF. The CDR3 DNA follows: TGTGCCAGCACCGAAAACCCAGCGGGAGATGGGAATGAGCAGTTCTTC.

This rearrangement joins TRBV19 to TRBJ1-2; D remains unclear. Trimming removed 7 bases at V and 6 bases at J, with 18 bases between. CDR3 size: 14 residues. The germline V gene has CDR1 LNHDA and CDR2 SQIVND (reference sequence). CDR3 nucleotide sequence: TGTGCCAGTAATCCGACGACACTGGACCATGGCTACACCTTC. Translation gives CASNPTTLDHGYTF.

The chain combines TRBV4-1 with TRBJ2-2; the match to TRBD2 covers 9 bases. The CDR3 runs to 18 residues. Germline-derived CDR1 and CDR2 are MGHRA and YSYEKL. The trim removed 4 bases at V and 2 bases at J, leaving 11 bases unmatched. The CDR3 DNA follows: TGCGCCAGCAGCCGCCCTTTTCGACTAGCGGATAACACCGGGGAGCTGTTTTTT. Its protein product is CASSRPFRLADNTGELFF.

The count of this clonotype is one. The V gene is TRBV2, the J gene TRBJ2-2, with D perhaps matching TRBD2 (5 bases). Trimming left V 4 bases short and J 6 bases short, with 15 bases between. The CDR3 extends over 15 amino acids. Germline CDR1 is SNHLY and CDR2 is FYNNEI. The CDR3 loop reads CASSGTGYSPGELFF. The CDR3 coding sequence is TGTGCCAGCAGTGGGACTGGATATAGTCCCGGGGAGCTGTTTTTT.

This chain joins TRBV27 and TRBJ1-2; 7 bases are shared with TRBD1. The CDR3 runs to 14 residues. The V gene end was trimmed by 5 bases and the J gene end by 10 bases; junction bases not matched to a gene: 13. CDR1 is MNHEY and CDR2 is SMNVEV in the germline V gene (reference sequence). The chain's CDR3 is CASSAGTASPLYTF. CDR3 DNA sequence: TGTGCCAGCAGTGCCGGGACAGCCTCCCCGCTCTACACCTTC.

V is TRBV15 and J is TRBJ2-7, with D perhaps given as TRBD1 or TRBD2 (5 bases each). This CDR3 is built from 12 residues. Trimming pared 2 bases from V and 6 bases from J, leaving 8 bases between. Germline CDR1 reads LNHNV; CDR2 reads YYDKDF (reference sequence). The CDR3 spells CATSRQGPEQYF. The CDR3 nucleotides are TGTGCCACCAGCAGACAGGGACCCGAGCAGTACTTC.

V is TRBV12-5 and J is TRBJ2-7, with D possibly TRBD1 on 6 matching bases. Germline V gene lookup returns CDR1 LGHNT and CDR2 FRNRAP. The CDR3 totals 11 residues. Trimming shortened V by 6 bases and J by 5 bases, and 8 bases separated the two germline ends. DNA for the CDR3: TGTGCTAGTGGCTGGGACAACGAGCAGTACTTC. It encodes CASGWDNEQYF. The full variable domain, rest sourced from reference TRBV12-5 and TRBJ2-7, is DARVTQTPRHKVTEMGQEVTMRCQPILGHNTVFWYRQTMMQGLELLAYFRNRAPLDDSGMPKDRFSAEMPDATLATLKIQPSEPRDSAVYFCASGWDNEQYFGPGTRLTVT.

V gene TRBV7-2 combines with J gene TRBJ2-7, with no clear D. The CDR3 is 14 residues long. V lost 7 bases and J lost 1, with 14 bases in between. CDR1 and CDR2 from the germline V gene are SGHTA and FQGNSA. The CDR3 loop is CASIPEWTSYEQYF. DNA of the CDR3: TGTGCCAGCATCCCCGAGTGGACGTCCTACGAGCAGTACTTC.

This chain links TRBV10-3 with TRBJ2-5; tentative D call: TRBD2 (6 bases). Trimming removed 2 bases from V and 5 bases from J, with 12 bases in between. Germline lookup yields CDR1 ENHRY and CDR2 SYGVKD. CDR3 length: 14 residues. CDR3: CAISEAASAETQYF. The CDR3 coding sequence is TGTGCCATCAGTGAGGCGGCTAGCGCGGAGACCCAGTACTTC.

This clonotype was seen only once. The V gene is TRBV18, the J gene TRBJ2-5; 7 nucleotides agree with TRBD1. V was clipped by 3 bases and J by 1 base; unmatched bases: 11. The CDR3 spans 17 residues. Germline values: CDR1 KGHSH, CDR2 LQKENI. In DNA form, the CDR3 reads TGTGCCAGCTCACCGGATAAAGGGGGCACATTCCAAGAGACCCAGTACTTC. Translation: CASSPDKGGTFQETQYF.

CDR3 region: CASGRLIYEQYF. CDR3 sequence (DNA): TGTGCTAGTGGTCGATTGATTTACGAGCAGTACTTC. This rearrangement joins TRBV12-5 to TRBJ2-7; D uncertain. The CDR3 totals 12 residues. V lost 5 bases and J 4 bases, leaving 9 bases between the germline ends. Germline CDR1 is LGHNT and CDR2 is FRNRAP.

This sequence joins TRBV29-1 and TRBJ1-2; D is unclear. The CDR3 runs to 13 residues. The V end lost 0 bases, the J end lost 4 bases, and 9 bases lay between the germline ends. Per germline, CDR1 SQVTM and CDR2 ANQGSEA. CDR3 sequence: CSVEDQQSYGYTF. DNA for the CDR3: TGCAGCGTTGAAGATCAACAGTCCTATGGCTACACCTTC.

CDR3 loop: CSASYSGVAKNIQYF. The CDR3 DNA reads TGCAGTGCTAGCTACAGTGGGGTAGCCAAAAACATTCAGTACTTC. The chain recombines TRBV20-1 with TRBJ2-4; D uncertain. Germline CDR1 DFQATT, CDR2 SNEGSKA (reference sequence). V shed 3 bases and J shed 0 bases, with 12 bases lying between them. The CDR3 runs to 15 residues.

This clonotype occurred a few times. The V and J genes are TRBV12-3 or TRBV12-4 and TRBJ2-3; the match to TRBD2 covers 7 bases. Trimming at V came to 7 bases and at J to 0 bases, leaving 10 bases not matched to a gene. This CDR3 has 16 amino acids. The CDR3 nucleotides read TGTGCCAGCACCACCAATAGACTAGCTAGCACAGATACGCAGTATTTT. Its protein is CASTTNRLASTDTQYF.

CDR3 in DNA: TGCGCCAGCAGCCCTACAGGAAGACTCTATGGCTACACCTTC. Translation gives CASSPTGRLYGYTF. V is TRBV4-1 and J is TRBJ1-2, with D perhaps TRBD1 (5 bases). Trimming left V 4 bases short and J 4 bases short, with 13 bases between. CDR1 is MGHRA, CDR2 YSYEKL, per germline. The CDR3 totals 14 residues.

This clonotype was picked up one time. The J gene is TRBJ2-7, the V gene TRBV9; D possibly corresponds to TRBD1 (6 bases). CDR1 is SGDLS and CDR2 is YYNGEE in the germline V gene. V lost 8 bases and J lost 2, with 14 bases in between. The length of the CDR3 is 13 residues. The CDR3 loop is CASGPGDTYEQYF. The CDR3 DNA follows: TGTGCCAGTGGGCCAGGGGATACCTACGAGCAGTACTTC.

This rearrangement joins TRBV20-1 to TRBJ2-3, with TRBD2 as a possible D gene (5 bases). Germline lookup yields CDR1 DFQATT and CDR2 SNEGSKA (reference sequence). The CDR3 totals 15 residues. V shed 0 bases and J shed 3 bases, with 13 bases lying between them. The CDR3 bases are TGCAGTGCTAGAGATTACCGGGGAGAGACAGATACGCAGTATTTT. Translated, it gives CSARDYRGETDTQYF.

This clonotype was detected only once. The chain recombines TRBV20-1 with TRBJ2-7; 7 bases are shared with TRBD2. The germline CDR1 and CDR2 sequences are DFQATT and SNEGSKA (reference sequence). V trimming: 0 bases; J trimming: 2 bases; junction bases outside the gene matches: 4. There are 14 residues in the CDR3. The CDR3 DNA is TGCAGTGCTAGAGAAACCCTAGCGGCCTACGAGCAGTACTTC. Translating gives CSARETLAAYEQYF.

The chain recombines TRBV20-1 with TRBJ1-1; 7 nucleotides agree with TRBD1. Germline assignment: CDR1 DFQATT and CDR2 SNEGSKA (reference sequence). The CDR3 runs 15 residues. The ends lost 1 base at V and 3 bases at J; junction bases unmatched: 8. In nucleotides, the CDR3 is TGCAGTGCTAGAGGGGAGCAGGGGGGACACACTGAAGCTTTCTTT. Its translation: CSARGEQGGHTEAFF.

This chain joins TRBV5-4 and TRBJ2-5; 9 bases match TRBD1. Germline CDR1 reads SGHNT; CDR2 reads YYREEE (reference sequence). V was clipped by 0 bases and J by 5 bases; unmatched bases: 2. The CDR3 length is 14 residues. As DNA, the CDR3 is TGTGCCAGCAGCTTGGACAGGGGGCTGGAGACCCAGTACTTC. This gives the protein CASSLDRGLETQYF.

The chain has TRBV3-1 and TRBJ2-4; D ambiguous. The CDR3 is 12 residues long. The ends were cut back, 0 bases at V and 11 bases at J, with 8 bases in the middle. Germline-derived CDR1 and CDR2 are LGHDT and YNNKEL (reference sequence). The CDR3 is CASSQDPIVQYF. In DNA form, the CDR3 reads TGTGCCAGCAGCCAAGATCCGATAGTTCAGTACTTC.

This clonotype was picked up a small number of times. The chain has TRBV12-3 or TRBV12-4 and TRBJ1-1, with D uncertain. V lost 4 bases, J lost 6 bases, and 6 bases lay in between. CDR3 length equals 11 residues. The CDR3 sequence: CASSYGAEAFF. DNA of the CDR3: TGTGCCAGCAGTTACGGTGCTGAAGCTTTCTTT.

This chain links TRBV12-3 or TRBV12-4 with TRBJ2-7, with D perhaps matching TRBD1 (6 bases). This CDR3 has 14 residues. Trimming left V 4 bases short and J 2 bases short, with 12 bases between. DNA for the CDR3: TGTGCCAGCAGTTCCGGGACAAGTACCTACGAGCAGTACTTC. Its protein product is CASSSGTSTYEQYF.

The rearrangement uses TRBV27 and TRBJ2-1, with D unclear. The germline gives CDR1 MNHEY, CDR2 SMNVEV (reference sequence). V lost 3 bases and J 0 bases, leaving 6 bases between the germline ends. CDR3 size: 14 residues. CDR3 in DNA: TGTGCCAGCAGTTTGCAGAGCTCCTACAATGAGCAGTTCTTC. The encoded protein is CASSLQSSYNEQFF.

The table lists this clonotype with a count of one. This chain's CDR3 is CASSLVSTSGRREQYF. The CDR3 region has the DNA TGTGCCAGCAGCTTAGTATCGACTAGCGGGAGAAGGGAGCAGTACTTC. This chain connects TRBV7-9 to TRBJ2-7; 12 bases match TRBD2. The ends lost 1 base at V and 7 bases at J; junction bases unmatched: 8. Germline CDR1 SEHNR, CDR2 FQNEAQ (reference sequence). There are 16 residues in the CDR3.

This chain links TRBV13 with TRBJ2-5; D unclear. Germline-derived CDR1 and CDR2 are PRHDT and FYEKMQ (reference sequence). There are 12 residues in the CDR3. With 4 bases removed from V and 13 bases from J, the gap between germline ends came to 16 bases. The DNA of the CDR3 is TGTGCCAGCAGCTCAAAAGGACCACCCCCGTACTTC. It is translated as CASSSKGPPPYF.

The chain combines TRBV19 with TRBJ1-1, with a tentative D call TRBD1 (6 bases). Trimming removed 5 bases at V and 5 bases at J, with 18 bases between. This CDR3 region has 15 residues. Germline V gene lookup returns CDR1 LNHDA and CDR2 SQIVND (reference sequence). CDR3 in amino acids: CASSVGPGVVTEAFF. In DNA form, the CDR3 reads TGTGCCAGTAGTGTCGGGCCAGGGGTCGTGACTGAAGCTTTCTTT.

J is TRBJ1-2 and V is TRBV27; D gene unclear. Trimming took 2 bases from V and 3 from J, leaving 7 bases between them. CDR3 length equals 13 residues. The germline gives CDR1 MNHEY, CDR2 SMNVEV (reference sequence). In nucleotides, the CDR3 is TGTGCCAGCAGTTTAGGGTGGGACTATGGCTACACCTTC. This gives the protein CASSLGWDYGYTF.

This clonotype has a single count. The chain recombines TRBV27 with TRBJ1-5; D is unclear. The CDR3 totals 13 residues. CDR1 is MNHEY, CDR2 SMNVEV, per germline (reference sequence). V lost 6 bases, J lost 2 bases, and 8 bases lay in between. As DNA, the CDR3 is TGTGCCAGCAGCAAGGGTCGCAATCAGCCCCAGCATTTT. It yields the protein CASSKGRNQPQHF.

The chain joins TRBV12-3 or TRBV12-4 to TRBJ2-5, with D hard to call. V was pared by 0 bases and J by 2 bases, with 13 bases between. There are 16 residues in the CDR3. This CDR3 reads CASSLARQLPQETQYF. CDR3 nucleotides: TGTGCCAGCAGTTTAGCGAGGCAGTTACCGCAAGAGACCCAGTACTTC.